Listed here is a single TCR beta chain. Its cognate antigen is unknown. Repertoires were generated with immunoSEQ multiplex PCR, while TCRdb's copy carries only in-frame clones and drops some. Of about 63,000 clones in the sample, around 85% are singletons; the top ten hold 0.6% to 0.7%. This sample is part of a study of OX40 agonist ivuxolimab in advanced cancers. For the study at large: Partial responses were seen in three patients, one with hepatocellular carcinoma and two with cutaneous melanoma. Study-level points and caveats: Compared with CD4+, CD8+ T cells on average had more expanded clones. Normalized T-cell clonal expansion was also low in a subset of nonresponders. Clonal expansion from baseline to week 6 occurred in both CD4+ and CD8+ T cells.

The junction had 3 bases not matched to a gene; V was cut back by 4 bases and J by 5 bases. This CDR3 is built from 13 residues. Germline V gene lookup returns CDR1 MDHEN and CDR2 SYDVKM. This clonotype was sampled from an adult with an advanced solid tumor such as melanoma, head and neck, liver or kidney cancer. This sequence joins TRBV28 and TRBJ2-5, with 8 bases lining up with TRBD1. Sequenced here: CD4+ or CD8+ T cells sorted from blood, sampled in a trial of the OX40 agonist ivuxolimab. CDR3 residues: CASSSDREETQYF. In DNA, the CDR3 is TGTGCCAGCAGTTCGGACAGGGAGGAGACCCAGTACTTC.